This TCR beta chain was documented in a study of T cells after posttransplantation cyclophosphamide. The study's findings and limits: Donor CD8+ memory clones often dominated recipient blood repertoires at later times.

As for this clone: No antigen is known for it.

Cyclophosphamide on days +3 and +4 followed busulfan-fludarabine conditioning and a marrow graft. TCRdb's table, derived via immunoSEQ multiplex PCR, lists solely in-frame clones and lacks some. The table includes roughly 3,000 clones, more than 75% detected once. Germline V lookup: CDR1 MDHEN, CDR2 SYDVKM. This CDR3 region has 15 residues. V lost 2 bases and J 3 bases, leaving 13 bases between the germline ends. This TCR came from a male patient between 55 and 70 years old who received an allogeneic stem cell transplant from a related donor and was CMV-positive. Among the T cells, some may be from the graft donor. The source material was PBMCs, sampled less than 200 days after allogeneic stem cell transplant with posttransplant cyclophosphamide. The V gene is TRBV28, the J gene TRBJ1-2; D gene unclear. CDR3 nucleotides: TGTGCCAGCAGTTTAGCGAGGGAGGGCCACTATGGCTACACCTTC. Translated: CASSLAREGHYGYTF.